These T cell receptor beta chains were read from a single sample in a study of T cells after yellow fever vaccination. TCRdb called the 5' RACE reads again in MiXCR, with one record for every CDR3 protein. The sample consists of some 350,000 distinct CDR3 sequences, more than 5.5% of them appearing once. This sample comprised PBMCs, obtained 5 days after the yellow fever booster vaccination. All receptors come from a man younger than 40 who received the YFV17D yellow fever vaccine. Both conserved end residues are part of each CDR3. Fields, in order: J gene, CDR3 length, V gene, D gene, clone size, CDR3 DNA, CDR3 protein. D genes are given only for firm matches. The size of a clone is reported for some rows only, either as once, few or many, or as a class for expanded clones.

J gene: TRBJ2-2; CDR3 length: 14; V gene: TRBV20-1; D gene: NA; clone size: NA; CDR3 DNA: TGCAGTGCTGCACGGGGCGCGAACACCGGGGAGCTGTTTTTT; CDR3 protein: CSAARGANTGELFF
J gene: TRBJ2-5; CDR3 length: 15; V gene: TRBV7-2; D gene: NA; clone size: NA; CDR3 DNA: TGTGCCTCCGGATACCGACAGTCCCGAGAGCAGACCCAGTACTTC; CDR3 protein: CASGYRQSREQTQYF
J gene: TRBJ2-1; CDR3 length: 15; V gene: TRBV5-1; D gene: TRBD1; clone size: many; CDR3 DNA: TGCGCCAGCAGCCCGGGGACAGGGGGCTACAATGAGCAGTTCTTC; CDR3 protein: CASSPGTGGYNEQFF
J gene: TRBJ2-1; CDR3 length: 16; V gene: TRBV19; D gene: TRBD2; clone size: NA; CDR3 DNA: TGTGCCAGTAGTATAGATCTGCTAGCGGGAGTGGGTGAGCAGTTCTTC; CDR3 protein: CASSIDLLAGVGEQFF
J gene: TRBJ2-7; CDR3 length: 16; V gene: TRBV7-8; D gene: TRBD2; clone size: many; CDR3 DNA: TGTGCCAGCAGCTTAGATCCCAGCGGGAGGGCGGGGACGCAGTACTTC; CDR3 protein: CASSLDPSGRAGTQYF
J gene: TRBJ1-5; CDR3 length: 17; V gene: TRBV7-9; D gene: NA; clone size: many; CDR3 DNA: TGTGCCAGCAGCTCCGGGGGACCGGGACTGATTAATCAGCCCCAGCATTTT; CDR3 protein: CASSSGGPGLINQPQHF
J gene: TRBJ2-1; CDR3 length: 13; V gene: TRBV12-3/TRBV12-4; D gene: TRBD1; clone size: few; CDR3 DNA: TGTGCCAGCAGCCAACGACAGGGCGATGAGCAGTTCTTC; CDR3 protein: CASSQRQGDEQFF
J gene: TRBJ1-2; CDR3 length: 15; V gene: TRBV7-2; D gene: TRBD1; clone size: few; CDR3 DNA: TGTGCCAGCAGGAGGGACAGCCGGGAGGTCTATGGCTACACCTTC; CDR3 protein: CASRRDSREVYGYTF
J gene: TRBJ2-7; CDR3 length: 19; V gene: TRBV15; D gene: TRBD2; clone size: many; CDR3 DNA: TGTGCCACCAGCAGATGGGGCGGGGCTAGCGGGAAAGGGGGCCACGAGCAGTACTTC; CDR3 protein: CATSRWGGASGKGGHEQYF
J gene: TRBJ1-5; CDR3 length: 13; V gene: TRBV6-5; D gene: NA; clone size: NA; CDR3 DNA: TGTGCCAGCAGTTTTCAAACGAATCAGCCCCAGCATTTT; CDR3 protein: CASSFQTNQPQHF
J gene: TRBJ2-5; CDR3 length: 15; V gene: TRBV12-3/TRBV12-4; D gene: NA; clone size: many; CDR3 DNA: TGTGCCAGCAGTCGGGATGCATCGTACCAAGAGACCCAGTACTTC; CDR3 protein: CASSRDASYQETQYF
J gene: TRBJ2-7; CDR3 length: 13; V gene: TRBV27; D gene: NA; clone size: many; CDR3 DNA: TGTGCCAGCAGTTCCAACCTGATGGGGGAGCAGTACTTC; CDR3 protein: CASSSNLMGEQYF
J gene: TRBJ2-1; CDR3 length: 14; V gene: TRBV12-3/TRBV12-4; D gene: NA; clone size: NA; CDR3 DNA: TGTGCCAGCAGCTCCTTCGGCGGCAACAATGAGCAGTTCTTC; CDR3 protein: CASSSFGGNNEQFF
J gene: TRBJ2-2; CDR3 length: 15; V gene: TRBV6-1; D gene: TRBD2; clone size: many; CDR3 DNA: TGTGCCAGCAGCAGGCGGGAGGGGAACACCGGGGAGCTGTTTTTT; CDR3 protein: CASSRREGNTGELFF
J gene: TRBJ1-1; CDR3 length: 13; V gene: TRBV20-1; D gene: NA; clone size: many; CDR3 DNA: TGCAGTGCTACCACTGGGCCCATCACTGAAGCTTTCTTT; CDR3 protein: CSATTGPITEAFF
J gene: TRBJ2-1; CDR3 length: 14; V gene: TRBV20-1; D gene: NA; clone size: NA; CDR3 DNA: TGCAGTGCTAGGCGGGACCCCACGTCCAATGAGCAGTTCTTC; CDR3 protein: CSARRDPTSNEQFF
J gene: TRBJ2-3; CDR3 length: 17; V gene: TRBV12-3/TRBV12-4; D gene: NA; clone size: many; CDR3 DNA: TGTGCCAGCAGTTTAGACGGGGGAGGCCCTAGCACAGATACGCAGTATTTT; CDR3 protein: CASSLDGGGPSTDTQYF
J gene: TRBJ2-7; CDR3 length: 12; V gene: TRBV30; D gene: NA; clone size: NA; CDR3 DNA: TGTGCCGCTGGCAGTATCTCCTACGAGCAGTACTTC; CDR3 protein: CAAGSISYEQYF
J gene: TRBJ2-2; CDR3 length: 18; V gene: TRBV4-3; D gene: TRBD2; clone size: few; CDR3 DNA: TGCGCCAGCAGCCGAACCTCCGGGACTAGCATCGGTGGCGGGGAGCTGTTTTTT; CDR3 protein: CASSRTSGTSIGGGELFF
J gene: TRBJ2-5; CDR3 length: 13; V gene: TRBV25-1; D gene: NA; clone size: many; CDR3 DNA: TGTGCCAGCAGTGATGGGGCCCGGGAGACCCAGTACTTC; CDR3 protein: CASSDGARETQYF
J gene: TRBJ2-1; CDR3 length: 11; V gene: TRBV20-1; D gene: NA; clone size: many; CDR3 DNA: TGCAGCACCGGGTACGACAATGAGCAGTTCTTC; CDR3 protein: CSTGYDNEQFF
J gene: TRBJ2-5; CDR3 length: 11; V gene: TRBV23-1; D gene: NA; clone size: few; CDR3 DNA: TGCGCCAGCAGTCGCCGGAAGACCCAGTACTTC; CDR3 protein: CASSRRKTQYF
J gene: TRBJ2-3; CDR3 length: 13; V gene: TRBV5-1; D gene: NA; clone size: many; CDR3 DNA: TGCGCCAGCAGCCCCACGGTCCCAGATACGCAGTATTTT; CDR3 protein: CASSPTVPDTQYF
J gene: TRBJ1-5; CDR3 length: 15; V gene: TRBV4-1; D gene: TRBD1; clone size: once; CDR3 DNA: TGCGCCAGCAGCCAATTCCAGGGGGCACGACAGCCCCAGCATTTT; CDR3 protein: CASSQFQGARQPQHF
J gene: TRBJ2-2; CDR3 length: 14; V gene: TRBV12-3/TRBV12-4; D gene: NA; clone size: few; CDR3 DNA: TGTGCCAGCAGTTTAGCGGGTGACACCGGGGAGCTGTTTTTT; CDR3 protein: CASSLAGDTGELFF
J gene: TRBJ2-7; CDR3 length: 16; V gene: TRBV3-1; D gene: NA; clone size: many; CDR3 DNA: TGTGCCAGCACCGCCTCATCCCCGCATGCAGGGCGCGAGCAGTACTTC; CDR3 protein: CASTASSPHAGREQYF
J gene: TRBJ1-3; CDR3 length: 15; V gene: TRBV20-1; D gene: NA; clone size: few; CDR3 DNA: TGCAGTGCTAGTATTCCCAGCACCTCTGGAAACACCATATATTTT; CDR3 protein: CSASIPSTSGNTIYF
J gene: TRBJ2-1; CDR3 length: 16; V gene: TRBV20-1; D gene: NA; clone size: few; CDR3 DNA: TGCAGTGCTACCCAGCGGGCCTGGGCCTCCTACAATGAGCAGTTCTTC; CDR3 protein: CSATQRAWASYNEQFF
J gene: TRBJ2-7; CDR3 length: 15; V gene: TRBV11-2; D gene: NA; clone size: few; CDR3 DNA: TGTGCCAGCAGCTCAGGGGGACTCGGTACCTACGAGCAGTACTTC; CDR3 protein: CASSSGGLGTYEQYF
J gene: TRBJ2-3; CDR3 length: 13; V gene: TRBV20-1; D gene: TRBD1; clone size: many; CDR3 DNA: TGCAGTGCTCCGGGACAGGGGTCAGATACGCAGTATTTT; CDR3 protein: CSAPGQGSDTQYF
J gene: TRBJ2-2; CDR3 length: 18; V gene: TRBV4-3; D gene: TRBD2; clone size: few; CDR3 DNA: TGCGCCAGCAGCCAAGATTGGGGAGCGGGAGTTGGCACCGGGGAGCTGTTTTTT; CDR3 protein: CASSQDWGAGVGTGELFF
J gene: TRBJ1-1; CDR3 length: 12; V gene: TRBV20-1; D gene: NA; clone size: many; CDR3 DNA: TGCAGTAGCGGACAGACGAACACTGAAGCTTTCTTT; CDR3 protein: CSSGQTNTEAFF
J gene: TRBJ2-2; CDR3 length: 16; V gene: TRBV5-4; D gene: NA; clone size: few; CDR3 DNA: TGTGCCAGCAGCCTAGCCCGGGGTAGTAGGGCCGGGGAGCTGTTTTTT; CDR3 protein: CASSLARGSRAGELFF
J gene: TRBJ2-7; CDR3 length: 13; V gene: TRBV20-1; D gene: TRBD2; clone size: NA; CDR3 DNA: TGCAGTGCCTCCCTCCTAGCGGGATACGAGCAGTACTTC; CDR3 protein: CSASLLAGYEQYF
J gene: TRBJ2-1; CDR3 length: 16; V gene: TRBV7-2; D gene: NA; clone size: NA; CDR3 DNA: TGTGCCAGCAGCGGCGTACACAGCGCTACCTACAATGAGCAGTTCTTC; CDR3 protein: CASSGVHSATYNEQFF
J gene: TRBJ2-2; CDR3 length: 12; V gene: TRBV6-2/TRBV6-3; D gene: NA; clone size: NA; CDR3 DNA: TGTGCCAGCAGCCCACTTCCCGGGGAGCTGTTTTTT; CDR3 protein: CASSPLPGELFF
J gene: TRBJ2-1; CDR3 length: 19; V gene: TRBV20-1; D gene: TRBD2; clone size: many; CDR3 DNA: TGCAGTGCGCTTGGACACATCGAGCGGGAGGCGACTTGGTCAAATGAGCAGTTCTTC; CDR3 protein: CSALGHIEREATWSNEQFF
J gene: TRBJ2-1; CDR3 length: 14; V gene: TRBV20-1; D gene: NA; clone size: NA; CDR3 DNA: TGCAGTGCTAGTGATACGAGCTCCTACAATGAGCAGTTCTTC; CDR3 protein: CSASDTSSYNEQFF
J gene: TRBJ2-4; CDR3 length: 17; V gene: TRBV6-5; D gene: TRBD2; clone size: few; CDR3 DNA: TGTGCCAGCAGTTACTCAAAAGGGACTAGCGGGAGGAACATTCAGTACTTC; CDR3 protein: CASSYSKGTSGRNIQYF
J gene: TRBJ2-2; CDR3 length: 13; V gene: TRBV14; D gene: NA; clone size: few; CDR3 DNA: TGTGCCAGCAGCCACGGGAACACCGGGGAGCTGTTTTTT; CDR3 protein: CASSHGNTGELFF
J gene: TRBJ2-6; CDR3 length: 16; V gene: TRBV23-1; D gene: NA; clone size: few; CDR3 DNA: TGCGCCAGCAGTCTCCCGACGGACTCTGGGGCCAACGTCCTGACTTTC; CDR3 protein: CASSLPTDSGANVLTF